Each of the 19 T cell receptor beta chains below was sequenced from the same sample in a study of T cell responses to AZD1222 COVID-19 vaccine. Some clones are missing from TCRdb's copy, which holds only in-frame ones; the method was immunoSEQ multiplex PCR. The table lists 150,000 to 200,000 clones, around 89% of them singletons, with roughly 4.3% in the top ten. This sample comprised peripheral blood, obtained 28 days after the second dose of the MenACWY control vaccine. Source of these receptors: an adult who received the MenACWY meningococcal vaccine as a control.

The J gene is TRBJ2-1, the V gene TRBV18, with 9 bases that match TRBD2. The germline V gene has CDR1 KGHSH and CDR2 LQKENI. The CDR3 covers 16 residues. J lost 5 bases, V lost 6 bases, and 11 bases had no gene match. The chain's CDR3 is CASSPRGLARDNEQFF. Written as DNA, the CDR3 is TGTGCCAGCTCTCCTCGGGGACTAGCTAGGGACAATGAGCAGTTCTTC. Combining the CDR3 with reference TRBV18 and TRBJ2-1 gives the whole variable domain NAGVMQNPRHLVRRRGQEARLRCSPMKGHSHVYWYRQLPEEGLKFMVYLQKENIIDESGMPKERFSAEFPKEGPSILRIQQVVRGDSAAYFCASSPRGLARDNEQFFGPGTRLTVL.

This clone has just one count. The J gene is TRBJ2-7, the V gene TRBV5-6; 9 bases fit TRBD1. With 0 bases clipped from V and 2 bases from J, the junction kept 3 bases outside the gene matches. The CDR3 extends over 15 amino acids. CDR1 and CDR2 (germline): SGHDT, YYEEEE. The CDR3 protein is CASSLERTGAYEQYF. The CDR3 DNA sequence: TGTGCCAGCAGCTTGGAACGGACAGGGGCCTACGAGCAGTACTTC.

CDR3 region: CASSWGDRVTYEQYF. The CDR3 nucleotides read TGTGCCAGCAGTTGGGGGGACAGGGTAACCTACGAGCAGTACTTC. The chain uses TRBV27 and TRBJ2-7, with 9 nucleotides matching TRBD1. This CDR3 spans 15 amino acids. The germline V gene encodes CDR1 MNHEY and CDR2 SMNVEV (reference sequence). V shed 4 bases, J shed 2 bases, and the junction held 6 bases outside the gene matches.

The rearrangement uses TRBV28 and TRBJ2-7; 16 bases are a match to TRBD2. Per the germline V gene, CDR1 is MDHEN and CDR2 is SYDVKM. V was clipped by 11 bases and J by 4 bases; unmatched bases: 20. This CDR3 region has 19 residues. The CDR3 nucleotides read TGTGCCGCCACTCCTCCCGGGACTAGCGGGAGGGGGCGAGGTTACGAGCAGTACTTC. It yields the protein CAATPPGTSGRGRGYEQYF.

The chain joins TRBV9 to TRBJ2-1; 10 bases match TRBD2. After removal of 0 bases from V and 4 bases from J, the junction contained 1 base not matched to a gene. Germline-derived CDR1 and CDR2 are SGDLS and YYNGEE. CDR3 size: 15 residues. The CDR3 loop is CASSVVTSGYNEQFF. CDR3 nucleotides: TGTGCCAGCAGCGTAGTGACTAGCGGGTACAATGAGCAGTTCTTC.

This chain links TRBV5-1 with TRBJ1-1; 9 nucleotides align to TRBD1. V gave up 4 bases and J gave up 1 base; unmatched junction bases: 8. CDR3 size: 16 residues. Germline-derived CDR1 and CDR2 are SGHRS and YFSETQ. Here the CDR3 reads CASSSLRQGGNTEAFF. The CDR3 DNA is TGCGCCAGCAGCAGTCTCCGACAGGGGGGGAACACTGAAGCTTTCTTT.

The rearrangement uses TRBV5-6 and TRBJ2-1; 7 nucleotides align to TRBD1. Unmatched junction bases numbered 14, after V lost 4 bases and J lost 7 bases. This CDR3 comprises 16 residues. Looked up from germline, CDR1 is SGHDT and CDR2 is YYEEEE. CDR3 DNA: TGTGCCAGCAGCCCGAACGACTCGACAGGGTGGAATGAGCAGTTCTTC. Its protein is CASSPNDSTGWNEQFF.

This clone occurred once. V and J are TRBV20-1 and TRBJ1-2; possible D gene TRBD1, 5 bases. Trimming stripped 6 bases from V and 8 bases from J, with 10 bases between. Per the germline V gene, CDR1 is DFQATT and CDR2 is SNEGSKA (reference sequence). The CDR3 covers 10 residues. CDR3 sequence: CSAQGYGYTF. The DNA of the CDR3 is TGCAGTGCCCAGGGTTACGGCTACACCTTC.

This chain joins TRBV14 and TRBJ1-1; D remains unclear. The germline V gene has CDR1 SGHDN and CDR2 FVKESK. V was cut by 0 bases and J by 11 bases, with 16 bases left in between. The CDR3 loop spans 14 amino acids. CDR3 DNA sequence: TGTGCCAGCAGCCAAGATGCACGTCGGGAGTATGCTTTCTTT. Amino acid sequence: CASSQDARREYAFF. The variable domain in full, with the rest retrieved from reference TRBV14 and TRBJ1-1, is EAGVTQFPSHSVIEKGQTVTLRCDPISGHDNLYWYRRVMGKEIKFLLHFVKESKQDESGMPNNRFLAERTGGTYSTLKVQPAELEDSGVYFCASSQDARREYAFFGQGTRLTVV.

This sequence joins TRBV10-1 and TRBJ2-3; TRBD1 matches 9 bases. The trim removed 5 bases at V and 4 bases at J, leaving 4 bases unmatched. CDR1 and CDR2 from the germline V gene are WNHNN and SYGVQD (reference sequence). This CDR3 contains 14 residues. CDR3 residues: CASSPGQGPDTQYF. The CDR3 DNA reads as TGCGCCAGCAGTCCGGGACAGGGACCAGATACGCAGTATTTT.

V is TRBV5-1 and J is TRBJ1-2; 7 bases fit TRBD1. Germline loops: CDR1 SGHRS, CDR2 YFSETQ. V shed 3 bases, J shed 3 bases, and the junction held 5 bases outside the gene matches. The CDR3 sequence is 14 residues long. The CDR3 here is CASSSLTGYYGYTF. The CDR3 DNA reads TGCGCCAGCAGCTCGCTGACAGGGTACTATGGCTACACCTTC.

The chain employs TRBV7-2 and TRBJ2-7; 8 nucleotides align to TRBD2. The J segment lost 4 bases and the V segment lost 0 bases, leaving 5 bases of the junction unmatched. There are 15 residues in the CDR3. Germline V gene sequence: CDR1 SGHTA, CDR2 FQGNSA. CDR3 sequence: CASSLAGPGGYEQYF. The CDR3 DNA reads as TGTGCCAGCAGCTTAGCCGGGCCGGGAGGGTACGAGCAGTACTTC.

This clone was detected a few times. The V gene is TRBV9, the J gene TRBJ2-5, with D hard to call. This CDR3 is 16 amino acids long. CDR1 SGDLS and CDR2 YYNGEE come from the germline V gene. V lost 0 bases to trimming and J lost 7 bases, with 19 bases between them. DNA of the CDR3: TGTGCCAGCAGCGTAGAGGCATTAGAGTCGATGAGGACCCAGTACTTC. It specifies CASSVEALESMRTQYF. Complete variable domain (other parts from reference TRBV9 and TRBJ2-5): DSGVTQTPKHLITATGQRVTLRCSPRSGDLSVYWYQQSLDQGLQFLIQYYNGEERAKGNILERFSAQQFPDLHSELNLSSLELGDSALYFCASSVEALESMRTQYFGPGTRLLVL.

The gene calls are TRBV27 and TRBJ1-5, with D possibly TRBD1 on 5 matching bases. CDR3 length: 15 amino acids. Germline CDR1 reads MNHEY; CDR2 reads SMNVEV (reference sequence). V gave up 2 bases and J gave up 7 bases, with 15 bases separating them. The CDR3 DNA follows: TGTGCCAGCAGTTTACGCGCAGGGTCGGAACAGCCCCAGCATTTT. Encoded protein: CASSLRAGSEQPQHF.

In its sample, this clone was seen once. CDR3 residues: CASSLQGSSPLHF. DNA for the CDR3: TGTGCCAGCAGCTTGCAGGGCAGTTCACCCCTCCACTTT. V usage is TRBV7-3 and J usage is TRBJ1-6; TRBD1 is a possible D gene (5 bases). The CDR3 covers 13 residues. Germline V gene sequence: CDR1 SGHTA, CDR2 FQGTGA. Trimming left V 3 bases short and J 9 bases short, with 9 bases between.

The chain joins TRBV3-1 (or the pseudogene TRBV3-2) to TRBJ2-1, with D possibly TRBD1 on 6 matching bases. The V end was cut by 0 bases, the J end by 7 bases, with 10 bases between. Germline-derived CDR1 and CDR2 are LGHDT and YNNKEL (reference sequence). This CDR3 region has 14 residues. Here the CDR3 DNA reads TGTGCCAGCAGCCAAGAAGGGGGAGTAAATGAGCAGTTCTTC. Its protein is CASSQEGGVNEQFF.

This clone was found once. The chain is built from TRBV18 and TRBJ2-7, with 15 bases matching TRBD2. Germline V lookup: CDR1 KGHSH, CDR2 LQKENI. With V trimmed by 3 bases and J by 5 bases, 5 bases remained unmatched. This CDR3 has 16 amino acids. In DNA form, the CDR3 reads TGTGCCAGCTCACCTTGGACTAGCGGGAGGGCCGACGAGCAGTACTTC. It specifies CASSPWTSGRADEQYF.

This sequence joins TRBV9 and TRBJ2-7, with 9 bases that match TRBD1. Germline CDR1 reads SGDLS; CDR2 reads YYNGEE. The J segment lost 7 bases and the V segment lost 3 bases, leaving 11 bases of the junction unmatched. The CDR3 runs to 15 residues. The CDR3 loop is CASSAGTGRKEEQYF. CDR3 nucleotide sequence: TGTGCCAGCAGCGCGGGGACAGGGAGGAAGGAAGAGCAGTACTTC.

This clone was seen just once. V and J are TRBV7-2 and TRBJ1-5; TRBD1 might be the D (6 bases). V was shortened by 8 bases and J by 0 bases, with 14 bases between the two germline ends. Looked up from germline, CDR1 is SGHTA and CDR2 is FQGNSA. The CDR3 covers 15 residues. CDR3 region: CASSGGGPSNQPQHF. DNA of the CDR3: TGTGCCAGCTCGGGGGGGGGCCCTAGCAATCAGCCCCAGCATTTT.